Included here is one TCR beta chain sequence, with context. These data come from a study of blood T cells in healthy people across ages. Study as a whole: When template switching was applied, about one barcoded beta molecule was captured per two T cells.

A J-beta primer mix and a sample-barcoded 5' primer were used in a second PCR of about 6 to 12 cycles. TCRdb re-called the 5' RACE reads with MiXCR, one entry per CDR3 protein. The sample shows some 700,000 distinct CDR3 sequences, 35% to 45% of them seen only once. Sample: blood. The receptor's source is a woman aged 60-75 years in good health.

The CDR3 region is CASSPTGGADYGYTF. CDR3 nucleotides: TGTGCCAGCAGCCCCACAGGGGGCGCAGACTATGGCTACACCTTC. V usage is TRBV7-9 and J usage is TRBJ1-2, with 9 bases identical to TRBD1. The length of the CDR3 is 15 residues. The germline CDR1 and CDR2 sequences are SEHNR and FQNEAQ (reference sequence). Unmatched junction bases numbered 7, after V lost 5 bases and J lost 3 bases.